A selection of T cell receptor beta chains follows, all from one sample in a study of T cells after yellow fever vaccination. TCRdb independently ran MiXCR on the 5' RACE reads; one entry per CDR3 protein. The sample contains about 310,000 distinct CDR3 sequences, 3.6% of which appear only once. Sequenced material: PBMCs, taken on the day of the yellow fever booster vaccination. The source of these receptors is a young man who received the YFV17D yellow fever vaccine. CDR3s include the opening cysteine and the closing phenylalanine or tryptophan. Fields, in order: J gene, clone size, D gene, V gene, CDR3 DNA, CDR3 protein. D genes are given only for firm matches. Size tells how often a clone was seen (once, few, many) or the class of an expanded clone, and some rows leave it out.

J: TRBJ2-1
size: few
D: TRBD2
V: TRBV27
DNA: TGTGCCAGCAAGGACCTAGCGGGGGGTTACAATGAGCAGTTCTTC
CDR3: CASKDLAGGYNEQFF

J: TRBJ2-5
size: many
D: TRBD2
V: TRBV12-3/TRBV12-4
DNA: TGTGCCATCCGACTAGCGGGGGCGGGGGAGACCCAGTACTTC
CDR3: CAIRLAGAGETQYF

J: TRBJ2-1
size: many
D: -
V: TRBV20-1
DNA: TGCAGTGCTAGTGTAGCCATCTCCTACAATGAGCAGTTCTTC
CDR3: CSASVAISYNEQFF

J: TRBJ2-3
size: many
D: -
V: TRBV3-1
DNA: TGTGCCAGCAGCCAAGACCTGTCCACAGATACGCAGTATTTT
CDR3: CASSQDLSTDTQYF

J: TRBJ1-2
size: many
D: -
V: TRBV29-1
DNA: TGCAGCGTTGGGGGTTACTATGGCTACACCTTC
CDR3: CSVGGYYGYTF

J: TRBJ2-1
size: many
D: -
V: TRBV28
DNA: TGTGCCAGCAGTTTATCTCACAGTGAGCAGTTCTTC
CDR3: CASSLSHSEQFF

J: TRBJ2-1
size: many
D: -
V: TRBV7-2
DNA: TGTGCCAGCAGCTTAGACCGGGCGGAATACAATGAGCAGTTCTTC
CDR3: CASSLDRAEYNEQFF

J: TRBJ2-7
size: -
D: TRBD1
V: TRBV6-6
DNA: TGTGCCAGCAGTGAGGGACAGGGGAACTACGAGCAGTACTTC
CDR3: CASSEGQGNYEQYF

J: TRBJ2-3
size: -
D: -
V: TRBV27
DNA: TGTGCCAGCAGTTTAACCACCCTCGCGGGGCCATCGGTTACGCAGTATTTT
CDR3: CASSLTTLAGPSVTQYF

J: TRBJ1-1
size: many
D: -
V: TRBV6-2/TRBV6-3
DNA: TGTGCCAGCAGTAAGCGATACCGGGGCGACACTGAAGCTTTCTTT
CDR3: CASSKRYRGDTEAFF

J: TRBJ2-5
size: -
D: -
V: TRBV6-5
DNA: TGTGCCAGCAGTCCTCTCCGCCTGGTGGTAGAGACCCAGTACTTC
CDR3: CASSPLRLVVETQYF

J: TRBJ2-5
size: many
D: -
V: TRBV7-2
DNA: TGTGCCAGCAGCTTAGGGCCCATATTCCGGGAGACCCAGTACTTC
CDR3: CASSLGPIFRETQYF

J: TRBJ1-5
size: -
D: TRBD1
V: TRBV6-5
DNA: TGTGCCAGCAGTTACGGACAGGGGGCAGGACAGCCCCAGCATTTT
CDR3: CASSYGQGAGQPQHF

J: TRBJ2-2
size: -
D: TRBD2
V: TRBV7-6
DNA: TGTGCCAGCAGCCCACGGACTAGCGTCATGGGGGAGCTGTTTTTT
CDR3: CASSPRTSVMGELFF

J: TRBJ2-1
size: many
D: TRBD1
V: TRBV28
DNA: TGTGCCAGCAGTAGCTATCGCCGGGACAGGAGCCACTACAATGAGCAGTTCTTC
CDR3: CASSSYRRDRSHYNEQFF

J: TRBJ1-5
size: -
D: TRBD1
V: TRBV6-5
DNA: TGTGCCGGCAGCTTCCTGGGACAGGGTTCTCAGCCCCAGCATTTT
CDR3: CAGSFLGQGSQPQHF

J: TRBJ2-2
size: many
D: -
V: TRBV4-1
DNA: TGCGCCAGCAGCCAAGCCAAGGGGGAAGAGAGGACCGGGGAGCTGTTTTTT
CDR3: CASSQAKGEERTGELFF

J: TRBJ1-1
size: many
D: -
V: TRBV20-1
DNA: TGCAGTGCTAGACCGACCAGCCATTACACTGAAGCTTTCTTT
CDR3: CSARPTSHYTEAFF

J: TRBJ2-3
size: few
D: TRBD2
V: TRBV5-1
DNA: TGCGCCAGCAGCGCCAGAGTAGCGGGGTTTGACACAGATACGCAGTATTTT
CDR3: CASSARVAGFDTDTQYF

J: TRBJ2-2
size: many
D: -
V: TRBV7-9
DNA: TGTGCCAGCCGAAATTGGGTCGGGCGTCACAACACCGGGGAGCTGTTTTTT
CDR3: CASRNWVGRHNTGELFF

J: TRBJ2-1
size: many
D: -
V: TRBV11-2
DNA: TGTGCCAGCAGCTTACCTAATTACAGGACCCCAAACAATGAGCAGTTCTTC
CDR3: CASSLPNYRTPNNEQFF

J: TRBJ2-5
size: few
D: TRBD1
V: TRBV3-1
DNA: TGTGCCAGCAGCCATTTGGGGGCAGGGGGTGCCGCGAGGGCGACCCAGTACTTC
CDR3: CASSHLGAGGAARATQYF

J: TRBJ1-4
size: few
D: -
V: TRBV27
DNA: TGTGCCAGCAGTACCAGACAGGACGAGAAGAAAAAACTGTTTTTT
CDR3: CASSTRQDEKKKLFF

J: TRBJ1-6
size: many
D: TRBD1
V: TRBV7-2
DNA: TGTGCCAGCAGCTCCATGGACAGGAATAATTCACCCCTCCACTTT
CDR3: CASSSMDRNNSPLHF

J: TRBJ1-1
size: many
D: -
V: TRBV6-2/TRBV6-3
DNA: TGTGCCAGCAACAGACGAGGAGACGGAAAGAACACTGAAGCTTTCTTT
CDR3: CASNRRGDGKNTEAFF

J: TRBJ1-2
size: many
D: TRBD1
V: TRBV20-1
DNA: TGCAGTGCTAGCGAACAGGGGCGCTATGGCTACACCTTC
CDR3: CSASEQGRYGYTF

J: TRBJ2-4
size: many
D: -
V: TRBV10-3
DNA: TGTGCCATCAGTAGCCAGGGGGCCAAAAACATTCAGTACTTC
CDR3: CAISSQGAKNIQYF

J: TRBJ1-2
size: few
D: -
V: TRBV4-1
DNA: TGCGCCAGCAGCCAAGAAATGACGCATGGCTACACCTTC
CDR3: CASSQEMTHGYTF

J: TRBJ2-3
size: many
D: -
V: TRBV15
DNA: TGTGCCACGAGTAGGGGGGCAGGGACAGATACGCAGTATTTT
CDR3: CATSRGAGTDTQYF

J: TRBJ2-7
size: -
D: -
V: TRBV9
DNA: TGTGCCAGCAGCGTAGCTTTGGGCGAGCAGTACTTC
CDR3: CASSVALGEQYF

J: TRBJ2-3
size: many
D: -
V: TRBV7-9
DNA: TGTGCCAGCAGCGGGCTACTAGCTCAAAGCACAGATACGCAGTATTTT
CDR3: CASSGLLAQSTDTQYF

J: TRBJ2-2
size: medium-sized
D: -
V: TRBV5-1
DNA: TGCGCCAGCAGCTTGGCGTCCACCGGGGAGCTGTTTTTT
CDR3: CASSLASTGELFF

J: TRBJ2-1
size: many
D: -
V: TRBV4-1
DNA: TGCGCCAGCAGCCAACGATCCCAGGGCAATGAGCAGTTCTTC
CDR3: CASSQRSQGNEQFF

J: TRBJ2-1
size: -
D: -
V: TRBV5-6
DNA: TGTGCCAGCAGCTTGGAGGTGGTTAGTTACAATGAGCAGTTCTTC
CDR3: CASSLEVVSYNEQFF

J: TRBJ2-1
size: many
D: -
V: TRBV7-9
DNA: TGTGCCAGCAGCCCTCAGGGAGACAATGAGCAGTTCTTC
CDR3: CASSPQGDNEQFF

J: TRBJ1-6
size: -
D: -
V: TRBV12-3/TRBV12-4
DNA: TGTGCCAGCAGCCCCCGTGGGGATTCACCCCTCCACTTT
CDR3: CASSPRGDSPLHF

J: TRBJ2-3
size: many
D: TRBD2
V: TRBV5-4
DNA: TGTGCCAGCAGCTCCCAGGGAGCGGGGGCGACAGATACGCAGTATTTT
CDR3: CASSSQGAGATDTQYF

J: TRBJ2-6
size: many
D: -
V: TRBV3-1
DNA: TGTGCCAGCAGCCAATCCGGCGGGCTTGGGGCCAACGTCCTGACTTTC
CDR3: CASSQSGGLGANVLTF

J: TRBJ1-4
size: few
D: -
V: TRBV6-2/TRBV6-3
DNA: TGTGCCAGCGAGGACCGGATCGATGAAAAACTGTTTTTT
CDR3: CASEDRIDEKLFF

J: TRBJ2-7
size: many
D: TRBD2
V: TRBV7-2
DNA: TGTGCCAGCAGCTTAGTGGCGGGGGAATACTACGAGCAGTACTTC
CDR3: CASSLVAGEYYEQYF

J: TRBJ2-2
size: many
D: -
V: TRBV7-3
DNA: TGTGCCAGCAGCTTCGGCGCGAGCACCGGGGAGCTGTTTTTT
CDR3: CASSFGASTGELFF

J: TRBJ2-3
size: few
D: -
V: TRBV24-1
DNA: TGTGCCACCAGTGCCGGGGTTACGCAGTATTTT
CDR3: CATSAGVTQYF

J: TRBJ2-3
size: many
D: TRBD2
V: TRBV5-1
DNA: TGCGCCAGCAGCACGGGAGGGAACCCAGATACGCAGTATTTT
CDR3: CASSTGGNPDTQYF

J: TRBJ2-1
size: few
D: -
V: TRBV11-2
DNA: TGTGCCAGCAGCCCCTCGGTGGGGGGCCATGAGCAGTTCTTC
CDR3: CASSPSVGGHEQFF

J: TRBJ2-7
size: many
D: TRBD1
V: TRBV12-3/TRBV12-4
DNA: TGTGCCAGCAGTCCCCATGGACAGGGCTACGAGCAGTACTTC
CDR3: CASSPHGQGYEQYF

J: TRBJ1-2
size: many
D: TRBD1
V: TRBV6-5
DNA: TGTGCCAGCAGTTTAAGACCCACAGGGGGCGATGGCTACACCTTC
CDR3: CASSLRPTGGDGYTF

J: TRBJ2-1
size: -
D: -
V: TRBV20-1
DNA: TGCAGTGCTAGTGGGTTACTAGGGACTGAGCAGTTCTTC
CDR3: CSASGLLGTEQFF

J: TRBJ1-5
size: -
D: -
V: TRBV20-1
DNA: TGCAGTGCTCTCCTCGAGGGGTTGGTTCAGCCCCAGCATTTT
CDR3: CSALLEGLVQPQHF